This T cell receptor (beta chain) was profiled in a study of neurological immune-mediated disorders. Study results and limitations: Across subjects, no CDR3 amino acid sequence appeared in expanded clones of more than one subject, a finding that suggested private repertoires in all groups.

The V and J ends lost 6 bases and 5 bases respectively, with 13 bases between them. CDR1 SQVTM and CDR2 ANQGSEA come from the germline V gene. This CDR3 region has 12 residues. 5'RACE with 10-nucleotide random UMIs generated the cDNA. Each CDR3 protein gets one entry after TCRdb re-called the 5' RACE reads with MiXCR. The sample contains approximately 90,000 distinct CDR3 sequences, 3% to 4% of which appear only once. Unsorted libraries were derived from 2 million PBMCs stored at -80 C. Ten or more counts support this clonotype. Its antigen is not known. The TCR originated in a woman aged 18-29 years with multiple sclerosis. Material: PBMCs. V usage is TRBV29-1 and J usage is TRBJ1-1, with D possibly matching TRBD1 (6 bases). The CDR3 DNA sequence: TGCAGCGTAGGGGGAGTGGGTACTGAAGCTTTCTTT. Translation gives CSVGGVGTEAFF.